This entry lists 14 T cell receptor beta chains sequenced from one sample in a study of blood T cell repertoires in COVID-19. Produced via immunoSEQ multiplex PCR; TCRdb's table is partial and in-frame only. The sample yields approximately 190,000 clones, approximately 80% seen once. Sequenced input: peripheral blood. Receptor source: a human donor in a cohort sampled during active COVID-19.

V gene TRBV6-5 combines with J gene TRBJ2-2; D not resolved. The germline V and J ends were trimmed by 0 bases and 8 bases, with 7 bases remaining between them. This CDR3 is built from 13 residues. Germline V gene lookup returns CDR1 MNHEY and CDR2 SVGAGI. The DNA for the CDR3 is TGTGCCAGCAGTTACTCGATGAGGGGGGAGCTGTTTTTT. This encodes CASSYSMRGELFF.

Only one count was recorded for this clone. This rearrangement joins TRBV5-1 to TRBJ2-5, with 9 bases identical to TRBD2. The germline V gene has CDR1 SGHRS and CDR2 YFSETQ. V dropped 0 bases and J dropped 1; count of bases not matched to a gene: 7. The CDR3 contains 17 residues. CDR3 region: CASSLGGSGSVQETQYF. DNA for the CDR3: TGCGCCAGCAGCTTGGGCGGTAGCGGGAGTGTCCAAGAGACCCAGTACTTC.

The chain uses TRBV6-1 and TRBJ1-5; possible D gene TRBD1, 5 bases. This CDR3 is 16 amino acids long. Germline V gene data show CDR1 as MNHNS and CDR2 as SASEGT. V was pared by 4 bases and J by 3 bases, with 16 bases between. The CDR3 DNA reads TGTGCCAGCAGTGGACAGTTTCGTTCCCCCAATCAGCCCCAGCATTTT. Residues: CASSGQFRSPNQPQHF.

The genes are TRBV2 and TRBJ1-3, with D possibly TRBD1 on 5 matching bases. Trimming took 7 bases from V and 2 from J, leaving 15 bases between them. The CDR3 sequence is 15 residues long. Germline CDR1 reads SNHLY; CDR2 reads FYNNEI. The CDR3 reads CASKGRVSAGNTIYF. The CDR3 bases are TGTGCCAGCAAGGGCAGGGTCTCAGCTGGAAACACCATATATTTT. The complete variable domain, with remaining parts taken from reference TRBV2 and TRBJ1-3, reads EPEVTQTPSHQVTQMGQEVILRCVPISNHLYFYWYRQILGQKVEFLVSFYNNEISEKSEIFDDQFSVERPDGSNFTLKIRSTKLEDSAMYFCASKGRVSAGNTIYFGEGSWLTVV.

The chain links TRBV11-3 to TRBJ2-1, with TRBD2 matching over 12 bases. Trimming removed 4 bases from V and 4 bases from J; junction bases left unmatched: 5. Germline loops: CDR1 SGHNT, CDR2 YENEEA. The CDR3 is 16 amino acids. The chain's CDR3 is CASSSTLAGGYNEQFF. CDR3 nucleotides: TGTGCCAGCAGCTCCACTCTAGCGGGGGGGTACAATGAGCAGTTCTTC.

The rearrangement joins TRBV5-8 to TRBJ2-3; D perhaps matches TRBD1 (6 bases). Looked up from germline, CDR1 is SGHTS and CDR2 is YDEGEE. The CDR3 contains 12 residues. The V end lost 4 bases, the J end lost 8 bases, and 11 bases lay between the germline ends. CDR3 sequence: CASSQQGFTQYF. Here the CDR3 DNA reads TGTGCCAGCAGCCAACAGGGTTTTACGCAGTATTTT.

In its sample, this clone was seen once. This chain connects TRBV19 to TRBJ1-2; 11 bases map to TRBD1. In germline, CDR1 is LNHDA, CDR2 SQIVND (reference sequence). J gave up 3 bases and V 8 bases, and 8 bases lay outside the gene matches. The CDR3 runs to 15 residues. CDR3 DNA sequence: TGTGCCAGTTACGGGACAGGGGGTTTTCACTATGGCTACACCTTC. Amino acids: CASYGTGGFHYGYTF.

The chain employs TRBV2 and TRBJ2-1, with 10 bases lining up with TRBD1. The germline CDR1 and CDR2 sequences are SNHLY and FYNNEI. V lost 6 bases and J lost 5; bases outside the gene matches: 7. The CDR3 runs to 15 residues. The CDR3: CASSAGQGGNNEQFF. In DNA, the CDR3 is TGTGCCAGCAGCGCCGGACAGGGGGGTAACAATGAGCAGTTCTTC.

The sample holds a few counts of this clone. This rearrangement joins TRBV3-1 (or the pseudogene TRBV3-2) to TRBJ1-1; a possible D gene is TRBD1 (5 bases). This CDR3 contains 14 residues. Germline loops: CDR1 LGHDT, CDR2 YNNKEL (reference sequence). The ends were cut back, 3 bases at V and 1 base at J, with 9 bases in the middle. In DNA form, the CDR3 reads TGTGCCAGCAGCCAGGAGACAGCGAACACTGAAGCTTTCTTT. Protein product: CASSQETANTEAFF.

The chain carries TRBV9 and TRBJ1-6; 7 nucleotides line up with TRBD1. Germline CDR1 SGDLS, CDR2 YYNGEE. The CDR3 contains 15 residues. V lost 4 bases to trimming and J lost 7 bases; unmatched junction nucleotides: 8. The CDR3 DNA is TGTGCCAGCAGCTTTGGACAGGATGTAAATTCACCCCTCCACTTT. This translates into CASSFGQDVNSPLHF. Together with reference TRBV9 and TRBJ1-6, the CDR3 gives the full variable domain: DSGVTQTPKHLITATGQRVTLRCSPRSGDLSVYWYQQSLDQGLQFLIQYYNGEERAKGNILERFSAQQFPDLHSELNLSSLELGDSALYFCASSFGQDVNSPLHFGNGTRLTVT.

This clone was recorded once. One end of the junction fails to match germline, which may point to a read error. The V gene is TRBV6-1, the J gene TRBJ1-4, with D possibly TRBD1 on 6 matching bases. The CDR3 has 17 residues. The V gene's germline CDR1 is MNHNS and CDR2 SASEGT. CDR3 region: CASNEPAQRTVFEKLFF. The DNA for the CDR3 is TGTGCCAGCAATGAACCTGCCCAGAGGACAGTCTTTGAAAAACTGTTTTTT.

The chain uses TRBV5-1 and TRBJ2-3; the D is unclear. This CDR3 region has 14 residues. CDR1 and CDR2 (germline): SGHRS, YFSETQ. V dropped 7 bases and J dropped 1 base, with 13 bases sitting between them. The CDR3 region is CASSSTTRTDTQYF. The CDR3, as DNA: TGCGCCAGCTCTAGTACGACTCGCACAGATACGCAGTATTTT.

The chain has TRBV7-2 and TRBJ2-1; 10 bases line up with TRBD2. J gave up 4 bases and V 1 base, and 7 bases lay outside the gene matches. The CDR3 is made up of 17 amino acids. Germline V lookup: CDR1 SGHTA, CDR2 FQGNSA. The CDR3 DNA follows: TGTGCCAGCAGCTTAGATCCCCTAGCGGGAGCGTACAATGAGCAGTTCTTC. Protein product: CASSLDPLAGAYNEQFF.

The rearrangement links TRBV3-1 (or the pseudogene TRBV3-2) to TRBJ2-4; possibly TRBD1 for D (6 bases). Trimming removed 5 bases at V and 1 base at J, with 21 bases between. Germline CDR1 is LGHDT and CDR2 is YNNKEL (reference sequence). This CDR3 spans 18 amino acids. CDR3 sequence (DNA): TGTGCCAGCAGCGCCGTGGCTCTGGGGGCTGTGGCCAAAAACATTCAGTACTTC. This translates into CASSAVALGAVAKNIQYF.